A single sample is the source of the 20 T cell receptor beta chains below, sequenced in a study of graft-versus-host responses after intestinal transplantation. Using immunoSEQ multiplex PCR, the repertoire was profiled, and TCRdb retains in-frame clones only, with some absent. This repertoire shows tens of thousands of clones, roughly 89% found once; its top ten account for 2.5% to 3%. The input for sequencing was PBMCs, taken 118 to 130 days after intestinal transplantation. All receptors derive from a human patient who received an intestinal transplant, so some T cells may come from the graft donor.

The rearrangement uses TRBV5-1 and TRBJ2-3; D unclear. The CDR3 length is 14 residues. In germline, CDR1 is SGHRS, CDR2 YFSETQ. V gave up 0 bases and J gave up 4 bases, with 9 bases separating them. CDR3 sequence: CASSLVSGPDTQYF. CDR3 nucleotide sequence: TGCGCCAGCAGCTTGGTATCGGGCCCAGATACGCAGTATTTT. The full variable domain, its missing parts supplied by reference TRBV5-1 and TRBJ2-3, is KAGVTQTPRYLIKTRGQQVTLSCSPISGHRSVSWYQQTPGQGLQFLFEYFSETQRNKGNFPGRFSGRQFSNSRSEMNVSTLELGDSALYLCASSLVSGPDTQYFGPGTRLTVL.

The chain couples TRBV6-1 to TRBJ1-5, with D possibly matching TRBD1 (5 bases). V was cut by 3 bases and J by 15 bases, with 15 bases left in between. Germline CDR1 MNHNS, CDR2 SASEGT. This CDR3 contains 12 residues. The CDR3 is CASSDPRGTGHF. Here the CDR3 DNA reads TGTGCCAGCAGTGATCCGCGCGGTACAGGGCATTTT.

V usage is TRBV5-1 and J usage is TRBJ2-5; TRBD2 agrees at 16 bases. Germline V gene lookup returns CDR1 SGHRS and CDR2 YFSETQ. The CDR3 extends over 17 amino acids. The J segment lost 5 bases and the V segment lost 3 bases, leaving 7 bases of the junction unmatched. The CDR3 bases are TGCGCCAGCAGCTGGGGACTAGCGGGGGGGCCTTCGGAGACCCAGTACTTC. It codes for CASSWGLAGGPSETQYF.

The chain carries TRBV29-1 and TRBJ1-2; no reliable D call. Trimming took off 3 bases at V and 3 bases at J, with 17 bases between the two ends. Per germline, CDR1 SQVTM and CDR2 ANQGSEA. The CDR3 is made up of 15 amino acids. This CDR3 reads CSVDFLMTTDYGYTF. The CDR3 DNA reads TGCAGCGTTGACTTCCTGATGACAACCGACTATGGCTACACCTTC.

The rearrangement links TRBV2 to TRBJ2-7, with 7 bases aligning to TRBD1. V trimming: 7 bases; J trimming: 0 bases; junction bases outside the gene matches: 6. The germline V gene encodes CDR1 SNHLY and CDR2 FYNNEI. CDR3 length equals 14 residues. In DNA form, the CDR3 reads TGTGCCAGCATTCGGACAGGACCCTCCTACGAGCAGTACTTC. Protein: CASIRTGPSYEQYF.

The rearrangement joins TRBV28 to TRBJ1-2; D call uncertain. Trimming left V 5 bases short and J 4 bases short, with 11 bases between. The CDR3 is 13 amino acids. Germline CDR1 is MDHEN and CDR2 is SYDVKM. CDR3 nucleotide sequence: TGTGCCAGCAGTACCCGGACGGGCTATGGCTACACCTTC. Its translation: CASSTRTGYGYTF.

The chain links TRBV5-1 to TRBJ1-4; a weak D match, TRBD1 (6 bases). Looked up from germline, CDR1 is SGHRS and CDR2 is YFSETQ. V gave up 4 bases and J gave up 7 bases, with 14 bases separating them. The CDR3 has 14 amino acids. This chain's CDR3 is CASSRGPGGEKLFF. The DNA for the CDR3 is TGCGCCAGCAGCCGGGGGCCCGGGGGTGAAAAACTGTTTTTT.

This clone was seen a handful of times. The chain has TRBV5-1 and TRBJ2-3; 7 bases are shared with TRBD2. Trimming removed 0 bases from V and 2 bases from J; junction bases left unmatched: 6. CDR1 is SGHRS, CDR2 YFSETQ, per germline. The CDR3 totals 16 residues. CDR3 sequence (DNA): TGCGCCAGCAGCTTGGGAGCTAGCGGACTCACAGATACGCAGTATTTT. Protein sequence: CASSLGASGLTDTQYF.

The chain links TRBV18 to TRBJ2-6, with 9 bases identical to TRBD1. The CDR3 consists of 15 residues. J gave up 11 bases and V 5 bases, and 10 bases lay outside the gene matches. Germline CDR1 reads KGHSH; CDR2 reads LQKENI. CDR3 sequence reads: CASSTSGQGRYVLTF. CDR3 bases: TGTGCCAGCTCAACGTCGGGACAGGGACGCTACGTCCTGACTTTC.

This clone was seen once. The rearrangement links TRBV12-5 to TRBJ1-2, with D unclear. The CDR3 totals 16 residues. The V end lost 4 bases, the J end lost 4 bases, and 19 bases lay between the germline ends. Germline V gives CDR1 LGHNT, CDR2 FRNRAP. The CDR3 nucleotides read TGTGCTAGTGGTTCCCCCCTGGTTGGCAGGCTCTATGGCTACACCTTC. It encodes CASGSPLVGRLYGYTF.

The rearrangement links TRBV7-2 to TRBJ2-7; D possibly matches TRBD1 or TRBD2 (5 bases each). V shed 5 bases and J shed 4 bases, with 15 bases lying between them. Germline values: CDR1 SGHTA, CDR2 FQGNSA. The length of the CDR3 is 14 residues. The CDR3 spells CASSPSTGPYEQYF. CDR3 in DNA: TGTGCCAGCAGCCCGTCAACGGGACCTTACGAGCAGTACTTC.

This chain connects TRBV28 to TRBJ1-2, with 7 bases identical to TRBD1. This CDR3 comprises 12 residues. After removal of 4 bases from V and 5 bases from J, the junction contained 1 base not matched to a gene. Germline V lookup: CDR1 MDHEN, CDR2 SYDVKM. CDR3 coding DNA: TGTGCCAGCAGTTCGGACAGGTATGGCTACACCTTC. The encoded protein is CASSSDRYGYTF.

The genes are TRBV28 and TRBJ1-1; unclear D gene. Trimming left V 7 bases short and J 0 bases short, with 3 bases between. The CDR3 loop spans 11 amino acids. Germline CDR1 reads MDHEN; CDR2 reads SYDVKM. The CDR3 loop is CASNLNTEAFF. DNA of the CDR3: TGTGCCAGCAACCTGAACACTGAAGCTTTCTTT. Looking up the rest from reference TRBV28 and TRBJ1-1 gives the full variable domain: DVKVTQSSRYLVKRTGEKVFLECVQDMDHENMFWYRQDPGLGLRLIYFSYDVKMKEKGDIPEGYSVSREKKERFSLILESASTNQTSMYLCASNLNTEAFFGQGTRLTVV.

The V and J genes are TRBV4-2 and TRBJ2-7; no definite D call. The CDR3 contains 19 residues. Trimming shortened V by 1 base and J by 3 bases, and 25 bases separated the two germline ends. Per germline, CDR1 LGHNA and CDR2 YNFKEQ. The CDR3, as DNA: TGTGCCAGCAGCCAAGCCTTTGAAGGTGGAACCAGCCTCGTCTACGAGCAGTACTTC. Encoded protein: CASSQAFEGGTSLVYEQYF.

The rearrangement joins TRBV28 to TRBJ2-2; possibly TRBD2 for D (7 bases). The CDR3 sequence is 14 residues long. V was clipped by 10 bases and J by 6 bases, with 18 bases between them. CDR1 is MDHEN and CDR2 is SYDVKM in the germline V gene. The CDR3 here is CATKEGGPAGELFF. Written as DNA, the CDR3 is TGTGCCACCAAGGAGGGGGGGCCTGCCGGGGAGCTGTTTTTT.

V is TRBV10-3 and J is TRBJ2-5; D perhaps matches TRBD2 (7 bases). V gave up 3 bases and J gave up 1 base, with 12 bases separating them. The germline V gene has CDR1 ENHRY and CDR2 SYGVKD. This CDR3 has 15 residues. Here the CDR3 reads CAISDPRGAQETQYF. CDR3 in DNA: TGTGCCATCAGTGATCCCCGGGGGGCCCAAGAGACCCAGTACTTC.

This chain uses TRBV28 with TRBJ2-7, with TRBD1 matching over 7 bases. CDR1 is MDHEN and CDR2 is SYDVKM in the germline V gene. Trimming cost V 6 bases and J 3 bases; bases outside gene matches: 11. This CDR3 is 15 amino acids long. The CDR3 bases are TGTGCCAGCAGCCCCCCCCGGACAGGTAACTACGAGCAGTACTTC. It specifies CASSPPRTGNYEQYF.

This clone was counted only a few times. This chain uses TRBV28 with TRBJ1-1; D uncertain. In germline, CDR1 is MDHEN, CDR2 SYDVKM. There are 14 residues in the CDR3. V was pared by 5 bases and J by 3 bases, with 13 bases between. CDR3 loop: CASSPSWRHTEAFF. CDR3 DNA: TGTGCCAGCAGTCCGTCCTGGAGACACACTGAAGCTTTCTTT.

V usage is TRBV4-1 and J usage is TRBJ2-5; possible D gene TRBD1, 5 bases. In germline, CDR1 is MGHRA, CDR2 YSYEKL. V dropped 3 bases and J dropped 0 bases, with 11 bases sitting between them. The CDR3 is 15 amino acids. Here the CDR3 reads CASSHSYRYQETQYF. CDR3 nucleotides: TGCGCCAGCAGCCACTCTTACAGGTACCAAGAGACCCAGTACTTC.

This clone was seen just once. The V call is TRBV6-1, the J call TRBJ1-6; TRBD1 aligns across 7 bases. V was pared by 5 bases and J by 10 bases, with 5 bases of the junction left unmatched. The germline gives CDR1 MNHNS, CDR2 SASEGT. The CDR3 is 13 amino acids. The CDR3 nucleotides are TGTGCCAGCAGTCAGGGGACAGTCTCACCCCTCCACTTT. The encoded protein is CASSQGTVSPLHF.